Following are 13 T cell receptor beta chains from one sample sequenced in a study of cytomegalovirus exposure and HLA in healthy donors. In the PCR, 60 Vbeta and 13 Jbeta primers were used. Assay used: immunoSEQ multiplex PCR; TCRdb lists only in-frame clones, some missing. Its table lists tens of thousands of clones. The sample consisted of PBMCs. The origin of the receptors is a male donor in good health and CMV-seronegative.

The chain joins TRBV14 to TRBJ1-4, with D possibly matching TRBD1 (6 bases). There are 14 residues in the CDR3. Per the germline V gene, CDR1 is SGHDN and CDR2 is FVKESK. V shed 5 bases and J shed 8 bases, with 15 bases lying between them. In DNA, the CDR3 is TGTGCCAGCAGCTACGTTGGCCAGGGGGAAAAACTGTTTTTT. It encodes CASSYVGQGEKLFF.

The chain is built from TRBV2 and TRBJ2-7; D is unresolved. Germline V CDR1 and CDR2: SNHLY, FYNNEI. The V end was cut by 7 bases, the J end by 1 base, with 8 bases between. The CDR3 sequence is 12 residues long. In DNA, the CDR3 is TGTGCCAGCACCCGCAGTTCCTACGAGCAGTACTTC. It encodes CASTRSSYEQYF.

This chain uses TRBV18 with TRBJ2-7, with 8 bases lining up with TRBD2. The germline V gene has CDR1 KGHSH and CDR2 LQKENI. The CDR3 spans 17 residues. J gave up 0 bases and V 3 bases, and 10 bases lay outside the gene matches. The CDR3 bases are TGTGCCAGCTCACCCCTAGCGGGCCCGACTAGCTCCTACGAGCAGTACTTC. It encodes CASSPLAGPTSSYEQYF. The complete variable domain, with remaining parts taken from reference TRBV18 and TRBJ2-7, reads NAGVMQNPRHLVRRRGQEARLRCSPMKGHSHVYWYRQLPEEGLKFMVYLQKENIIDESGMPKERFSAEFPKEGPSILRIQQVVRGDSAAYFCASSPLAGPTSSYEQYFGPGTRLTVT.

Details on this clone: The junction differs from germline at one of its ends, possibly a read error. The chain combines TRBV7-4 with TRBJ2-3, with TRBD1 as a possible D gene (6 bases). There are 17 residues in the CDR3. Germline V lookup: CDR1 SGHVT, CDR2 SQSDAQ. The CDR3 region has the DNA TGTGCCAGCAGCCCCGGACAGACTTTCCTAATCCACAGATACGCAGTATTT. This codes for CASSPGQTFLIHRYAVF.

The chain uses TRBV27 and TRBJ1-1, with TRBD1 as a possible D gene (5 bases). CDR3 length: 16 amino acids. V gave up 0 bases and J gave up 5 bases, with 16 bases separating them. From germline, CDR1 is MNHEY and CDR2 SMNVEV (reference sequence). In DNA form, the CDR3 reads TGTGCCAGCAGTTTATCTCCCGGGACGGGGGAGACTGAAGCTTTCTTT. Amino acid sequence: CASSLSPGTGETEAFF.

V gene TRBV11-3 combines with J gene TRBJ2-3, with D possibly matching TRBD2 (5 bases). The CDR3 spans 15 residues. V was clipped by 2 bases and J by 0 bases, with 9 bases between them. Germline V gives CDR1 SGHNT, CDR2 YENEEA. The CDR3 DNA reads TGTGCCAGCAGCTTAAGGAGCGGTAGCACAGATACGCAGTATTTT. This encodes CASSLRSGSTDTQYF. Full variable domain (rest looked up from reference TRBV11-3 and TRBJ2-3): EAGVVQSPRYKIIEKKQPVAFWCNPISGHNTLYWYLQNLGQGPELLIRYENEEAVDDSQLPKDRFSAERLKGVDSTLKIQPAELGDSAVYLCASSLRSGSTDTQYFGPGTRLTVL.

The chain is built from TRBV7-9 and TRBJ1-2, with D perhaps TRBD1 (6 bases). The CDR3 loop spans 13 amino acids. Germline V CDR1 and CDR2: SEHNR, FQNEAQ (reference sequence). Trimming left V 5 bases short and J 5 bases short, with 12 bases between. The chain's CDR3 is CASSPGGPYGYTF. CDR3 sequence (DNA): TGTGCCAGCAGCCCCGGGGGGCCATATGGCTACACCTTC.

The chain has TRBV10-2 and TRBJ2-1; 8 bases fit TRBD1. Germline CDR1 is WSHSY and CDR2 is SAAADI. J was trimmed by 1 base and V by 5 bases; bases with no gene match: 19. This CDR3 has 20 amino acids. The CDR3 DNA follows: TGCGCCAGCAGTTTTGATATGGACAGGGTTGAAGGGGGGTCCTACAATGAGCAGTTCTTC. Encoded protein: CASSFDMDRVEGGSYNEQFF.

The V call is TRBV18, the J call TRBJ2-5; 10 bases agree with TRBD2. The CDR3 runs 13 residues. Trimming removed 11 bases from V and 5 bases from J; junction bases left unmatched: 8. Germline CDR1 is KGHSH and CDR2 is LQKENI. The chain's CDR3 is CAVSSGSGETQYF. CDR3 nucleotides: TGTGCCGTGTCTAGCGGGAGTGGCGAGACCCAGTACTTC.

The gene calls are TRBV5-6 and TRBJ2-5, with 9 nucleotides matching TRBD2. The CDR3 runs 16 residues. Trimming took 2 bases from V and 5 from J; bases not matched to a gene: 10. Germline V lookup: CDR1 SGHDT, CDR2 YYEEEE. CDR3 nucleotides: TGTGCCAGCAGCTTCGGCGGGAGGGGGTCGGAGGAGACCCAGTACTTC. It translates to CASSFGGRGSEETQYF. The full variable domain, completed using reference TRBV5-6 and TRBJ2-5, is DAGVTQSPTHLIKTRGQQVTLRCSPKSGHDTVSWYQQALGQGPQFIFQYYEEEERQRGNFPDRFSGHQFPNYSSELNVNALLLGDSALYLCASSFGGRGSEETQYFGPGTRLLVL.

The chain joins TRBV29-1 to TRBJ2-3, with TRBD2 matching over 9 bases. Germline CDR1 and CDR2: SQVTM and ANQGSEA. Losses at the gene ends were 6 bases for V and 6 bases for J; bases not matched to a gene: 13. This CDR3 is 15 amino acids long. CDR3 nucleotide sequence: TGCAGCGTGGCCCCAGCGGGAGGAGATTGGGATACGCAGTATTTT. As protein: CSVAPAGGDWDTQYF.

This chain links TRBV5-5 with TRBJ1-1, with no clear D. In germline, CDR1 is SGHKS, CDR2 YYEKEE (reference sequence). The CDR3 totals 15 residues. The V end was cut by 3 bases, the J end by 2 bases, with 14 bases between. The CDR3 DNA sequence: TGTGCCAGCAGCTCCCCGGCAGGTACTAACACTGAAGCTTTCTTT. Translation gives CASSSPAGTNTEAFF.

This chain links TRBV21-1 with TRBJ2-7; the tabulated D call, TRBD1, remains unverified against the DNA. TRBV21-1 is labeled a pseudogene. The CDR3 is made up of 15 amino acids. CDR3 loop: CASSTGRTGAYEQYF. The CDR3 bases are TGTGCCAGCAGCACAGGAAGGACAGGAGCATACGAGCAGTACTTC.